This T cell receptor (beta chain) was profiled in a study of blood T cell repertoires in COVID-19. Study-wide background: From the United States, Italy and Spain came samples of acute and convalescent COVID-19.

Measured with immunoSEQ multiplex PCR; TCRdb has only the in-frame clones, and not every one. Of 55,000 to 75,000 clones in the sample, about 80% were seen once. The sequencing sample was made of peripheral blood. This clonotype was sampled from a man between 60 and 75 years old with acute or convalescent COVID-19.

Here the CDR3 DNA reads TGTGCCAGCAGTTTTGGGGCTACTGAAGCTTTCTTT. This translates into CASSFGATEAFF. The rearrangement links TRBV12-3 or TRBV12-4 to TRBJ1-1; a possible D gene is TRBD1 (5 bases). The CDR3 is 12 residues long. The V end was cut by 3 bases, the J end by 5 bases, with 7 bases between.